There are many counts of the clone carrying this T cell receptor (beta chain). Antigen unknown. Germline V gene sequence: CDR1 DFQATT, CDR2 SNEGSKA (reference sequence). V dropped 3 bases and J dropped 1 base, with 18 bases sitting between them. The CDR3 extends over 16 amino acids. These data are taken from a study of neurological immune-mediated disorders. Study-level background: There were 34 multiple sclerosis patients; 31 were relapsing-remitting and 3 were secondary progressive.

General study findings and limits: The greatest TCR clonal expansion occurred in HTLV-1-associated myelopathy and the least in multiple sclerosis, which fell below healthy controls.

TCRdb called the 5' RACE reads again in MiXCR, with one record for every CDR3 protein. Among some 66,000 distinct CDR3 sequences listed, 4.5% were seen once. The sample was PBMCs. V gene TRBV20-1 combines with J gene TRBJ1-1; D is unresolved. The receptor was isolated from a man between 25 and 39 years old with multiple sclerosis. The CDR3 nucleotides read TGCAGTGCTAGGTCTGGTTATCGGTTAACGAACACTGAAGCTTTCTTT. Protein product: CSARSGYRLTNTEAFF.